The 27 T cell receptor beta chains reported below all come from one sample, sequenced in a study of T cells after somatic rescue of genetic block. Here immunoSEQ multiplex PCR was the method, and the copy in TCRdb shows in-frame clones only, minus some. The data hold more than 9,500 clones, with about 69% observed a single time. The sequencing input was peripheral blood mononuclear cells (PBMCs). These TCRs come from a boy aged 5-17 years.

The rearrangement uses TRBV27 and TRBJ1-4; D is perhaps TRBD1 (6 bases). This CDR3 is built from 17 residues. The germline V gene has CDR1 MNHEY and CDR2 SMNVEV (reference sequence). Between the trimmed V and J ends, which lost 6 bases and 5 bases, there was a span of 22 bases. The CDR3 DNA reads TGTGCCAGCAGGCACGGGGGTCGGGGGCGCCGAAATGAAAAACTGTTTTTT. Residues: CASRHGGRGRRNEKLFF. Complete variable domain (other parts from reference TRBV27 and TRBJ1-4): EAQVTQNPRYLITVTGKKLTVTCSQNMNHEYMSWYRQDPGLGLRQIYYSMNVEVTDKGDVPEGYKVSRKEKRNFPLILESPSPNQTSLYFCASRHGGRGRRNEKLFFGSGTQLSVL.

This clone was detected only a few times. Written as DNA, the CDR3 is TGTGCCGTCCTGGGGGGGGACAGGGGTACCGGGGAGCTGTTTTTT. Translating it yields CAVLGGDRGTGELFF. The rearrangement joins TRBV28 to TRBJ2-2; 10 bases fit TRBD1. V shed 11 bases and J 5 bases; nucleotides not matched to a gene: 11. Germline CDR1 and CDR2: MDHEN and SYDVKM. The CDR3 loop spans 15 amino acids.

The chain links TRBV6-5 to TRBJ2-1; the D gene is possibly TRBD2 (7 bases). CDR1 is MNHEY, CDR2 SVGAGI, per germline. V was trimmed by 2 bases and J by 10 bases, leaving 12 bases between them. CDR3 length: 13 amino acids. The CDR3 loop reads CASSYGGGGEQFF. Written as DNA, the CDR3 is TGTGCCAGCAGTTACGGCGGCGGGGGCGAGCAGTTCTTC.

V usage is TRBV9 and J usage is TRBJ2-6, with TRBD1 as a possible D gene (5 bases). V lost 0 bases to trimming and J lost 0 bases, with 10 bases between them. Germline loops: CDR1 SGDLS, CDR2 YYNGEE. The CDR3 has 17 amino acids. This CDR3 is CASSVGPQASGANVLTF. CDR3 sequence (DNA): TGTGCCAGCAGCGTAGGGCCACAGGCCTCTGGGGCCAACGTCCTGACTTTC.

In this sample, this clone turned up once. The chain links TRBV30 to TRBJ2-2; tentative D call: TRBD2 (6 bases). The CDR3 sequence is 14 residues long. The germline CDR1 and CDR2 sequences are GTSNPN and SVGIG (reference sequence). V lost 5 bases and J lost 5, with 15 bases in between. The CDR3 loop is CAWVGGAGTGELFF. The CDR3 nucleotides are TGTGCCTGGGTTGGAGGGGCAGGGACCGGGGAGCTGTTTTTT.

This chain joins TRBV6-5 and TRBJ1-2; tentative D call: TRBD1 (5 bases). Germline loops: CDR1 MNHEY, CDR2 SVGAGI. With 2 bases removed from V and 6 bases from J, the gap between germline ends came to 10 bases. The CDR3 sequence is 13 residues long. The CDR3 DNA reads TGTGCCAGCAGTTACCGGGGGGTAGATGGCTACACCTTC. The encoded protein is CASSYRGVDGYTF.

This clone is a singleton in its sample. Written as DNA, the CDR3 is TGTGCCAGCAGTTTCAGGTATCTAGCGGGGAACAATGAGCAGTTCTTC. Translating it yields CASSFRYLAGNNEQFF. The V and J genes are TRBV28 and TRBJ2-1; 9 bases are shared with TRBD2. The V segment lost 3 bases and the J segment 5 bases; nucleotides outside the gene matches: 8. Per the germline V gene, CDR1 is MDHEN and CDR2 is SYDVKM. The CDR3 runs 16 residues.

This clone was detected a few times. The V gene is TRBV25-1, the J gene TRBJ2-5; D not certain. The CDR3 sequence is 11 residues long. CDR1 is MGHDK, CDR2 SYGVNS, per germline. V lost 4 bases and J 5 bases, leaving 5 bases between the germline ends. This chain's CDR3 is CASSVKETQYF. The DNA of the CDR3 is TGTGCCAGCAGTGTAAAGGAGACCCAGTACTTC.

By frequency in the sample, this clone is medium-sized. V and J are TRBV15 and TRBJ2-1, with 11 bases fitting TRBD2. This CDR3 is built from 15 residues. Trimming at V came to 3 bases and at J to 7 bases, leaving 5 bases not matched to a gene. In germline, CDR1 is LNHNV, CDR2 YYDKDF (reference sequence). DNA for the CDR3: TGTGCCACCAGCAGGGGTAGCGGGGGGGCGAATGAGCAGTTCTTC. Amino acid sequence: CATSRGSGGANEQFF.

The J gene is TRBJ1-2, the V gene TRBV5-1; a possible D gene is TRBD1 (5 bases). Germline lookup yields CDR1 SGHRS and CDR2 YFSETQ. This CDR3 contains 15 residues. V shed 0 bases and J shed 2 bases, with 11 bases lying between them. The CDR3 spells CASSLAGTVNYGYTF. CDR3 nucleotide sequence: TGCGCCAGCAGCTTGGCCGGGACGGTAAACTATGGCTACACCTTC.

This clone is medium-sized in the sample. The rearrangement links TRBV19 to TRBJ1-2; D not certain. From germline, CDR1 is LNHDA and CDR2 SQIVND (reference sequence). The CDR3 length is 13 residues. V was shortened by 8 bases and J by 7 bases, with 17 bases between the two germline ends. This CDR3 reads CASHPAGYVGYTF. The DNA for the CDR3 is TGTGCCAGTCACCCAGCCGGGTACGTTGGCTACACCTTC.

This clone was seen a handful of times. J is TRBJ2-6 and V is TRBV7-3; 8 bases are a match to TRBD1. This CDR3 is 15 amino acids long. The junction had 2 bases not matched to a gene; V was cut back by 5 bases and J by 2 bases. CDR1 SGHTA and CDR2 FQGTGA come from the germline V gene. CDR3 nucleotides: TGTGCCAGCAGCCCGGACAGGGCTGGGGCCAACGTCCTGACTTTC. Its translation: CASSPDRAGANVLTF.

This rearrangement joins TRBV18 to TRBJ1-4, with a tentative D call TRBD1 (5 bases). The CDR3 is 16 residues long. Looked up from germline, CDR1 is KGHSH and CDR2 is LQKENI. Trimming removed 3 bases at V and 0 bases at J, with 11 bases between. The CDR3 reads CASSPKQATTNEKLFF. CDR3 DNA sequence: TGTGCCAGCTCACCCAAACAGGCAACAACTAATGAAAAACTGTTTTTT.

The chain recombines TRBV6-1 with TRBJ2-5, with D tentatively TRBD2 (7 bases). Germline V gives CDR1 MNHNS, CDR2 SASEGT. The CDR3 loop spans 17 amino acids. Trimming shortened V by 4 bases and J by 2 bases, and 20 bases separated the two germline ends. The DNA for the CDR3 is TGTGCCAGCAGTGGCGTGCGGGGGCCTTCATTTCAAGAGACCCAGTACTTC. Its protein is CASSGVRGPSFQETQYF.

V and J are TRBV7-7 and TRBJ2-1; 11 nucleotides align to TRBD2. The CDR3 sequence is 14 residues long. CDR1 SSHAT and CDR2 FNYEAQ come from the germline V gene (reference sequence). V shed 3 bases and J 8 bases; nucleotides not matched to a gene: 3. CDR3 protein: CASSFTSGGDEQFF. The CDR3 DNA sequence: TGTGCCAGCAGCTTCACTAGCGGGGGCGATGAGCAGTTCTTC.

The J gene is TRBJ2-3, the V gene TRBV7-6, with D perhaps matching TRBD2 (6 bases). Germline values: CDR1 SGHVS, CDR2 FNYEAQ. The CDR3 covers 15 residues. With 5 bases removed from V and 2 bases from J, the gap between germline ends came to 14 bases. The CDR3 DNA reads TGTGCCAGCAGCCCCCTCGCGGGGCCCACAGATACGCAGTATTTT. Its translation is CASSPLAGPTDTQYF.

The V and J genes are TRBV18 and TRBJ1-3; D not certain. This CDR3 contains 15 residues. Deletions cut 2 bases from V and 4 bases from J, with 12 bases between. Germline CDR1 and CDR2: KGHSH and LQKENI. CDR3 region: CASSPAVLEGNTIYF. The CDR3, as DNA: TGTGCCAGCTCACCAGCGGTTCTGGAAGGAAACACCATATATTTT.

This clone was observed a few times. V gene TRBV18 combines with J gene TRBJ1-2; D not certain. V was cut by 8 bases and J by 5 bases, with 15 bases left in between. The germline gives CDR1 KGHSH, CDR2 LQKENI. This CDR3 comprises 13 residues. The CDR3 DNA follows: TGTGCCAGCGGAAGGAGGGAACTATATGGCTACACCTTC. Protein: CASGRRELYGYTF.

In this sample, this clone turned up a few times. The V gene is TRBV11-2, the J gene TRBJ1-1; 7 bases fit TRBD1. This CDR3 spans 15 amino acids. Germline CDR1 is SGHAT and CDR2 is FQNNGV. V dropped 2 bases and J dropped 3; count of bases not matched to a gene: 6. The CDR3 region has the DNA TGTGCCAGCAGCTTAAACGACAGGGTGGACACTGAAGCTTTCTTT. Residues: CASSLNDRVDTEAFF.

CDR3 region: CASSLSGTGVYYGYTF. For the CDR3, the DNA is TGTGCCAGCAGTTTATCAGGGACAGGAGTTTACTATGGCTACACCTTC. The V gene is TRBV27, the J gene TRBJ1-2, with TRBD1 identical over 8 bases. V dropped 0 bases and J dropped 3; count of bases not matched to a gene: 6. Germline V gene data show CDR1 as MNHEY and CDR2 as SMNVEV (reference sequence). The length of the CDR3 is 16 residues.

V usage is TRBV21-1 and J usage is TRBJ2-2; TRBD2 reflects the table's D call only, with no check against the DNA. TRBV21-1 is designated a pseudogene. CDR3 size: 18 residues. DNA of the CDR3: TGTGCCAGCAGCGAAATACCGCACTCCACCCCGAACACCGGGGAGCTGTTTTTT. Residues: CASSEIPHSTPNTGELFF.

V is TRBV28 and J is TRBJ1-5; D perhaps matches TRBD1 (5 bases). This CDR3 region has 17 residues. Germline CDR1 and CDR2: MDHEN and SYDVKM. Trimming shortened V by 1 base and J by 0 bases, and 13 bases separated the two germline ends. This CDR3 is CASSLLRDGLSNQPQHF. The CDR3 DNA follows: TGTGCCAGCAGTTTATTACGGGACGGACTTAGCAATCAGCCCCAGCATTTT.

This rearrangement joins TRBV28 to TRBJ2-3; a weak D match, TRBD1 (6 bases). Trimming left V 5 bases short and J 1 base short, with 10 bases between. In germline, CDR1 is MDHEN, CDR2 SYDVKM. CDR3 length: 14 amino acids. The CDR3 DNA reads TGTGCCAGCAGTGGCAGGGGTCGCACAGATACGCAGTATTTT. Residues: CASSGRGRTDTQYF.

CDR3 in amino acids: CASSLARDREANQPQHF. The DNA for the CDR3 is TGTGCCAGCAGCCTAGCTCGGGACAGGGAAGCTAACCAGCCCCAGCATTTT. The chain employs TRBV14 and TRBJ1-5, with 9 bases aligning to TRBD1. V shed 4 bases, J shed 7 bases, and the junction held 14 bases outside the gene matches. There are 17 residues in the CDR3. Germline V lookup: CDR1 SGHDN, CDR2 FVKESK.

The gene calls are TRBV5-8 and TRBJ2-1; 9 bases align to TRBD2. The J segment lost 7 bases and the V segment lost 0 bases, leaving 8 bases of the junction unmatched. In germline, CDR1 is SGHTS, CDR2 YDEGEE. There are 16 residues in the CDR3. The chain's CDR3 is CASSLAPAGGGNEQFF. CDR3 nucleotide sequence: TGTGCCAGCAGCTTGGCCCCAGCGGGGGGTGGGAATGAGCAGTTCTTC.

This chain connects TRBV19 to TRBJ1-4; D is undetermined. This CDR3 has 16 amino acids. V lost 1 base and J 8 bases, leaving 17 bases between the germline ends. The V gene's germline CDR1 is LNHDA and CDR2 SQIVND (reference sequence). CDR3 in amino acids: CASSIGATGRGEKLFF. The CDR3, as DNA: TGTGCCAGTAGTATAGGGGCGACGGGGAGAGGAGAAAAACTGTTTTTT.

The V gene is TRBV7-3, the J gene TRBJ2-3; no definite D call. Looked up from germline, CDR1 is SGHTA and CDR2 is FQGTGA. V was clipped by 1 base and J by 0 bases, with 5 bases between them. The CDR3 runs to 14 residues. Here the CDR3 DNA reads TGTGCCAGCAGCTTAATGGGTAGCACAGATACGCAGTATTTT. This sequence encodes CASSLMGSTDTQYF. The whole variable domain, remainder taken from reference TRBV7-3 and TRBJ2-3, is GAGVSQTPSNKVTEKGKYVELRCDPISGHTALYWYRQSLGQGPEFLIYFQGTGAADDSGLPNDRFFAVRPEGSVSTLKIQRTERGDSAVYLCASSLMGSTDTQYFGPGTRLTVL.